This T cell receptor beta chain originates from a study of control samples from healthy donors and cancer patients. V was clipped by 6 bases and J by 3 bases, with 13 bases between them. The CDR3 is 14 residues long. Germline CDR1 MNHEY, CDR2 SVGAGI. TCRdb keeps only in-frame clones here, not all; method: immunoSEQ multiplex PCR. This sample has about 73,000 clones, with about nine tenths found just once. This TCR came from a man aged 55 to 70 with lung cancer. The specimen was PBMCs. V usage is TRBV6-5 and J usage is TRBJ2-3, with D tentatively TRBD2 (6 bases). CDR3 sequence reads: CASSDRGTTDTQYF. CDR3 nucleotides: TGTGCCAGCAGCGACCGTGGGACTACAGATACGCAGTATTTT.